This T cell receptor beta chain emerged from a study of shared clonotypes between healthy human individuals. Across the whole study: Three CD4 naive, three CD4 memory, two CD8 naive and one CD8 memory plate were used per donor. Study results and limitations: Naive subsets generally exceeded memory subsets in estimated richness. Blood was the only sampled material, and tissue repertoires likely differ.

The CDR3 covers 21 residues. Deep was the level at which the assay was run. The protocol was immunoSEQ multiplex PCR, while the TCRdb copy is restricted to in-frame clones and leaves out a portion. The data show over a million clones, around 78% seen once. As for this clone: The antigen is unknown.

The chain uses TRBV12-1 and TRBJ1-5. TRBV12-1 is assigned pseudogene status. This TCR came from a man younger than 35 in good health. Some clones in this sample may be carry-over from other donors' samples. The sample was memory CD4+ T cells from PBMCs. As to subset: CD45RA-negative fraction. CDR3 sequence: CASVTGTSQPTKNYSNQPQHF. The DNA of the CDR3 is TGTGCCAGCGTTACCGGGACGTCGCAACCCACTAAGAATTATAGCAATCAGCCCCAGCATTTT.